These 23 T cell receptor beta chains share one sample of origin, sequenced in a study of read filtering for tumor transcriptome and immune sequencing. Molecular barcoded adaptors covering alpha/delta and beta/gamma chains were used on roughly 370 ng RNA. Via MiXCR, TCRdb re-called the reads, giving one row per CDR3 protein. The table lists tens of thousands of distinct CDR3 sequences, around 18% of them singletons, with around 15% in the top ten. The source material was a population of CD138-negative cells sorted from bone marrow. Source of these receptors: a donor aged 40 or older with multiple myeloma.

About this clonotype itself: This may be a read error, as it is one base from a much larger clone. This chain uses TRBV3-1 with TRBJ1-5; D not resolved. Germline lookup yields CDR1 LGHDT and CDR2 YNNKEL (reference sequence). The CDR3 is made up of 17 amino acids. V was shortened by 2 bases and J by 1 base, with 15 bases between the two germline ends. Written as DNA, the CDR3 is TGTGCCAGCAGCCAACCTCGGCGGGGTGGGAGCAATCAGCCCCAGCATTTT. This codes for CASSQPRRGGSNQPQHF.

V usage is TRBV28 and J usage is TRBJ2-7; D gene unclear. Looked up from germline, CDR1 is MDHEN and CDR2 is SYDVKM. The CDR3 is 14 amino acids. With 4 bases removed from V and 5 bases from J, the gap between germline ends came to 15 bases. Written as DNA, the CDR3 is TGTGCCAGCAGTTCCCCGCAATCCCGCGACGAGCAGTACTTC. Its protein product is CASSSPQSRDEQYF.

About this clonotype: A much larger clonotype is one base distant, so this may be a read error. The genes are TRBV10-2 and TRBJ2-7; 7 bases match TRBD2. The CDR3 loop spans 16 amino acids. Germline V gives CDR1 WSHSY, CDR2 SAAADI. The CDR3 DNA follows: TGCACCAGCAGTGATTTCGGGAGGCCCGGCTCCTACGAGCAGTACTTC. Translation gives CTSSDFGRPGSYEQYF.

This clonotype was observed many times. This chain uses TRBV20-1 with TRBJ2-1, with 13 bases lining up with TRBD2. From germline, CDR1 is DFQATT and CDR2 SNEGSKA (reference sequence). Germline trimming cut 5 bases from V and 14 bases from J; bases unmatched to any gene: 6. There are 12 residues in the CDR3. The CDR3 sequence: CSAPGLAGDEFF. The CDR3 bases are TGCAGTGCTCCAGGACTAGCGGGAGACGAGTTCTTC.

This clonotype was seen at least ten times. The gene calls are TRBV28 and TRBJ1-4, with a possible D match to TRBD1 (5 bases). The CDR3 length is 16 residues. The germline V and J ends were trimmed by 6 bases and 0 bases, with 14 bases remaining between them. CDR1 MDHEN and CDR2 SYDVKM come from the germline V gene. The CDR3 loop reads CASSPPGLATNEKLFF. CDR3 DNA: TGTGCCAGCAGCCCTCCGGGACTGGCAACTAATGAAAAACTGTTTTTT.

On this clonotype itself: Being one base from a much bigger clone, this may be a read error. The missing conserved phenylalanine or tryptophan at the end of this CDR3 makes a read error likely. This sequence joins TRBV19 and TRBJ2-2; D not resolved. Germline CDR1 reads LNHDA; CDR2 reads SQIVND (reference sequence). This CDR3 spans 11 amino acids. Trimming removed 7 bases from V and 7 bases from J, with 7 bases in between. The CDR3 is CASNGVGELFS. In DNA form, the CDR3 reads TGTGCCAGTAATGGGGTCGGGGAGCTGTTTTCT.

At least ten counts were recorded for this clonotype. V is TRBV3-1 and J is TRBJ2-7; the match to TRBD2 covers 8 bases. V gave up 0 bases and J gave up 4 bases; unmatched junction bases: 8. CDR1 and CDR2 from the germline V gene are LGHDT and YNNKEL (reference sequence). The length of the CDR3 is 16 residues. DNA for the CDR3: TGTGCCAGCAGCCAAGATGGAGCGGGGGCCGTTTACGAGCAGTACTTC. Amino acid sequence: CASSQDGAGAVYEQYF.

A note on this clonotype: A junction end diverges from the germline sequence, so it may reflect a read error. The V and J genes are TRBV25-1 and TRBJ2-5, with D unclear. The CDR3 covers 13 residues. CDR1 and CDR2 from the germline V gene are MGHDK and SYGVNS. The CDR3 spells CASSGKNQETRYF. DNA for the CDR3: TGTGCCAGCAGTGGGAAGAACCAAGAGACCCGGTACTTC. Complete variable domain (other parts from reference TRBV25-1 and TRBJ2-5): EADIYQTPRYLVIGTGKKITLECSQTMGHDKMYWYQQDPGMELHLIHYSYGVNSTEKGDLSSESTVSRIRTEHFPLTLESARPSHTSQYLCASSGKNQETRYFGPGTRLLVL.

The rearrangement links TRBV12-5 to TRBJ1-5; a possible D gene is TRBD1 (6 bases). The V and J ends lost 7 bases and 3 bases respectively, with 13 bases between them. CDR1 LGHNT and CDR2 FRNRAP come from the germline V gene. There are 14 residues in the CDR3. CDR3 DNA sequence: TGTGCTAGTGCCCAGGACAGCATCAATCAGCCCCAGCATTTT. Amino acids: CASAQDSINQPQHF.

The rearrangement joins TRBV5-5 to TRBJ2-1; D is possibly TRBD2 (5 bases). Trimming shortened V by 0 bases and J by 5 bases, and 9 bases separated the two germline ends. This CDR3 region has 14 residues. Looked up from germline, CDR1 is SGHKS and CDR2 is YYEKEE (reference sequence). The CDR3 sequence is CASSLVDGDNEQFF. Written as DNA, the CDR3 is TGTGCCAGCAGCTTGGTGGACGGGGACAATGAGCAGTTCTTC.

There are many counts of this clonotype. Here the CDR3 DNA reads TGTGCCAGCGGGACGTTTCGCGATGAGCAGTTCTTC. It codes for CASGTFRDEQFF. The V gene is TRBV28, the J gene TRBJ2-1; D possibly matches TRBD1 or TRBD2 (5 bases each). Trimming took off 8 bases at V and 8 bases at J, with 13 bases between the two ends. The CDR3 sequence is 12 residues long. CDR1 is MDHEN, CDR2 SYDVKM, per germline.

Ten or more counts support this clonotype. The V gene is TRBV20-1, the J gene TRBJ1-1; D is ambiguous. V was trimmed by 0 bases and J by 1 base, leaving 9 bases between them. Germline V lookup: CDR1 DFQATT, CDR2 SNEGSKA (reference sequence). The CDR3 loop spans 14 amino acids. CDR3 sequence (DNA): TGCAGTGCTAGAGATCAATCGAGGAACACTGAAGCTTTCTTT. Residues: CSARDQSRNTEAFF.

Points on this clonotype: This could be a read error, since a much larger clone is one nucleotide away. The rearrangement uses TRBV7-3 and TRBJ2-1; the match to TRBD1 covers 7 bases. The last part of the DNA fits TRBJ2-7 better; the J call may be wrong. CDR3 length: 15 amino acids. The V gene's germline CDR1 is SGHTA and CDR2 FQGTGA. The CDR3, as DNA: TGTGCCGGCAGCTGGACAGGTAGCTCCTACAATGAGCAGTACTTC. It specifies CAGSWTGSSYNEQYF.

Concerning this clonotype: With only one base between it and a far larger clone, this is likely a read error. The chain recombines TRBV6-2 or TRBV6-3 with TRBJ2-1, with D possibly TRBD2 on 6 matching bases. CDR3 length: 14 residues. Germline values: CDR1 MNHEY, CDR2 SVGEGT. The CDR3 sequence: CTSSHRDSHNEQFF. In nucleotides, the CDR3 is TGTACCAGCAGCCACCGGGACTCCCACAATGAGCAGTTCTTC.

At least ten counts were recorded for this clonotype. The chain carries TRBV14 and TRBJ2-1; TRBD1 matches 9 bases. The ends lost 3 bases at V and 0 bases at J; junction bases unmatched: 9. There are 18 residues in the CDR3. CDR1 and CDR2 from the germline V gene are SGHDN and FVKESK. CDR3 DNA sequence: TGTGCCAGCAGCCAGGGGACAGGGCTTTTTTTCTCCTACAATGAGCAGTTCTTC. The encoded protein is CASSQGTGLFFSYNEQFF. Together with reference TRBV14 and TRBJ2-1, the CDR3 gives the full variable domain: EAGVTQFPSHSVIEKGQTVTLRCDPISGHDNLYWYRRVMGKEIKFLLHFVKESKQDESGMPNNRFLAERTGGTYSTLKVQPAELEDSGVYFCASSQGTGLFFSYNEQFFGPGTRLTVL.

A few counts support this clonotype. The rearrangement uses TRBV14 and TRBJ1-1; 9 bases are shared with TRBD1. Germline CDR1 reads SGHDN; CDR2 reads FVKESK. The CDR3 has 13 residues. The junction had 3 bases not matched to a gene; V was cut back by 3 bases and J by 7 bases. The CDR3 bases are TGTGCCAGCAGCCACAGACAGGGGGGTGAAGCTTTCTTT. Its protein product is CASSHRQGGEAFF.

In this sample, this clonotype turned up a few times. This chain uses TRBV19 with TRBJ2-6, with D unresolved. This CDR3 comprises 15 residues. Trimming left V 4 bases short and J 2 bases short, with 9 bases between. The germline V gene encodes CDR1 LNHDA and CDR2 SQIVND (reference sequence). In nucleotides, the CDR3 is TGTGCCAGTAGTAGTCTGGATCCTGGGGCCAACGTCCTGACTTTC. Its translation: CASSSLDPGANVLTF.

The table lists this clonotype with many counts. J is TRBJ1-2 and V is TRBV29-1; 8 nucleotides align to TRBD1. The CDR3 is made up of 14 amino acids. Germline assignment: CDR1 SQVTM and CDR2 ANQGSEA. V shed 5 bases and J 0 bases; nucleotides not matched to a gene: 5. The CDR3 here is CSVWGQAANYGYTF. CDR3 DNA: TGCAGCGTTTGGGGACAGGCCGCTAACTATGGCTACACCTTC.

The table lists this clonotype with many counts. J is TRBJ1-2 and V is TRBV12-3 or TRBV12-4; D gene ambiguous. The germline V and J ends were trimmed by 1 base and 6 bases, with 21 bases remaining between them. CDR3 length: 17 amino acids. The CDR3 reads CASSLGQTQARLHGYTF. In DNA, the CDR3 is TGTGCCAGCAGTTTAGGCCAGACCCAAGCCAGACTACATGGCTACACCTTC.

Ten or more counts support this clonotype. The chain joins TRBV28 to TRBJ2-1, with 8 positions matching TRBD2. The germline V gene has CDR1 MDHEN and CDR2 SYDVKM. Trimming removed 3 bases from V and 7 bases from J; junction bases left unmatched: 14. The CDR3 length is 17 residues. The CDR3 here is CASSLGLLAVIKNEQFF. The CDR3 region has the DNA TGTGCCAGCAGTTTGGGCCTACTAGCGGTCATAAAGAATGAGCAGTTCTTC.

Concerning this clonotype: A read error may be the cause here, since a much bigger clone is one base away. This chain links TRBV28 with TRBJ2-7; D is uncertain. The CDR3 sequence is 13 residues long. The V gene's germline CDR1 is MDHEN and CDR2 SYDVKM. With 8 bases removed from V and 2 bases from J, the gap between germline ends came to 13 bases. Here the CDR3 reads CASSPHTPYEQYF. The CDR3 nucleotides are TGTGCCAGCTCCCCACACACGCCCTACGAGCAGTACTTC.

This clonotype was recorded many times. An end of the junction differs from the germline gene, which may be a read error. J is TRBJ2-3 and V is TRBV12-3 or TRBV12-4; D possibly corresponds to TRBD2 (6 bases). The CDR3 is made up of 13 amino acids. This chain's CDR3 is CASSLDLAGRLHF. The CDR3 DNA reads as TGTGCCAGCAGTTTAGATCTGGCGGGAAGACTACATTTT.

The sample holds a few counts of this clonotype. This chain connects TRBV20-1 to TRBJ1-4, with D perhaps TRBD1 (6 bases). Trimming shortened V by 1 base and J by 7 bases, and 10 bases separated the two germline ends. Germline loops: CDR1 DFQATT, CDR2 SNEGSKA (reference sequence). This CDR3 is 13 amino acids long. DNA of the CDR3: TGCAGTGCTAGAGTCAGGGGAGGTGAAAAACTGTTTTTT. Encoded protein: CSARVRGGEKLFF.